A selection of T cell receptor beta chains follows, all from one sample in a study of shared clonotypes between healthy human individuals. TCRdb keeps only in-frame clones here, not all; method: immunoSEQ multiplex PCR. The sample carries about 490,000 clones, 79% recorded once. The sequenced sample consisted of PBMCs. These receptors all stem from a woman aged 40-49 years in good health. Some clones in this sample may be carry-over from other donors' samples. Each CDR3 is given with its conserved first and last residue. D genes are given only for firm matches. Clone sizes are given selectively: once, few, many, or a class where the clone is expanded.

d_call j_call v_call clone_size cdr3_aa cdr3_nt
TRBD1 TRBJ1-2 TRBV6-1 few CASSPGQPTYGYTF TGTGCCAGCAGCCCGGGACAGCCCACCTATGGCTACACCTTC
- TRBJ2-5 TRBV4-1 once CASSQDKYRETQYF TGCGCCAGCAGCCAAGATAAGTACCGAGAGACCCAGTACTTC
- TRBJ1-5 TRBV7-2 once CASSLAFSNQPQHF TGTGCCAGCAGCTTAGCATTTAGCAATCAGCCCCAGCATTTT
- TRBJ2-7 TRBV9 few CASSVGSYEQYF TGTGCCAGCAGCGTAGGTTCCTACGAGCAGTACTTC
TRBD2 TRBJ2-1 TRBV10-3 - CATGRTSGSTYNEQFF TGTGCCACCGGCCGGACTAGCGGGAGTACTTACAATGAGCAGTTCTTC
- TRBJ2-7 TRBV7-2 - CASSLGPLYEQYF TGTGCCAGCAGCTTAGGCCCGCTTTACGAGCAGTACTTC
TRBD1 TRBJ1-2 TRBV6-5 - CASRQDRDHGYTF TGTGCCAGCAGGCAAGACAGGGACCATGGCTACACCTTC
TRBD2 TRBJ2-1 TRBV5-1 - CASSSGTSGYNEQFF TGCGCCAGCAGCTCCGGGACTAGCGGATACAATGAGCAGTTCTTC
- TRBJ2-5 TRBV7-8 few CASSLALAGETQYF TGTGCCAGCAGCTTAGCGCTAGCCGGGGAGACCCAGTACTTC
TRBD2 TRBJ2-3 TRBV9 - CASSVRGGRADTQYF TGTGCCAGCAGCGTACGAGGCGGGAGGGCAGATACGCAGTATTTT
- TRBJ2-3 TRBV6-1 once CASTFRPGTDTQYF TGTGCCAGCACTTTCCGCCCGGGCACAGATACGCAGTATTTT
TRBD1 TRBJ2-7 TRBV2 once CASITTGSTYEQYF TGTGCCAGCATTACGACAGGGAGCACCTACGAGCAGTACTTC
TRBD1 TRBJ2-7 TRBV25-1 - CASGAGGEQYF TGTGCCAGCGGTGCAGGGGGCGAGCAGTACTTC